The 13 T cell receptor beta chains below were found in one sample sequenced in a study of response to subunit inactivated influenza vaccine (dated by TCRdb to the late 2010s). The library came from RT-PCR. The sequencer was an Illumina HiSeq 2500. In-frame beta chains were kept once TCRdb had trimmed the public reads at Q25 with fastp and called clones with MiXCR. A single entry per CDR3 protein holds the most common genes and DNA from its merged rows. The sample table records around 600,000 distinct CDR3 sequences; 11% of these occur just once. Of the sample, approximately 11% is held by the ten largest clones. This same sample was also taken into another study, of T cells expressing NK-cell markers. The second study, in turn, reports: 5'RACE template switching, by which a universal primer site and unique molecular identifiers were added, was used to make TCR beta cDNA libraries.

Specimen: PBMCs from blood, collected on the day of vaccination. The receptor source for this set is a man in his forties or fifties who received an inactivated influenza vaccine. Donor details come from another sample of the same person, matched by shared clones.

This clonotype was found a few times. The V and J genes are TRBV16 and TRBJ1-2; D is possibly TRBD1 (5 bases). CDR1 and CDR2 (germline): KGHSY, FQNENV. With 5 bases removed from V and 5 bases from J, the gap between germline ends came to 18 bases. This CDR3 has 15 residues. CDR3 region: CASSYPQGGKYGYTF. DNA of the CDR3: TGTGCCAGCAGCTATCCGCAGGGAGGGAAGTATGGCTACACCTTC.

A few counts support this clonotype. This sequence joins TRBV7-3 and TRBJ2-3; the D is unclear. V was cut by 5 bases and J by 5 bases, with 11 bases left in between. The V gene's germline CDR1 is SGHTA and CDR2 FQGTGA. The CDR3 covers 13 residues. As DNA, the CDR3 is TGTGCCAGCAGCCCGAAGTTGGGAGATACGCAGTATTTT. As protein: CASSPKLGDTQYF.

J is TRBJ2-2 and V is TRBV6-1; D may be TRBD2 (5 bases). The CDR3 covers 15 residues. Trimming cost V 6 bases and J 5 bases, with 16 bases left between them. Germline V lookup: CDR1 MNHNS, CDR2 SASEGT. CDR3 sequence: CASSPDSFITGELFF. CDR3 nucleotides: TGTGCCAGCAGCCCGGACTCGTTCATAACCGGGGAGCTGTTTTTT.

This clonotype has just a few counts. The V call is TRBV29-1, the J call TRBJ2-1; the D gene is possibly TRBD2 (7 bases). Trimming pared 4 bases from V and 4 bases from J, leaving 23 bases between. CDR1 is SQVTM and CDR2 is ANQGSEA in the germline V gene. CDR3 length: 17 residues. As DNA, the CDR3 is TGCAGCGTTGTGACGGGGGGCATAGCGGCCCTTTACAATGAGCAGTTCTTC. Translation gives CSVVTGGIAALYNEQFF.

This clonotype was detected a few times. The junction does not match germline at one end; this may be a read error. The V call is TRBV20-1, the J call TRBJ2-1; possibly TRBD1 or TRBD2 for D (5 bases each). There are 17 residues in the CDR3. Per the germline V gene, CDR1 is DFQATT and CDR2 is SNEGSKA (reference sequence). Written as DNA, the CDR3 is TGCTGTGCTAGAGATCTAGGGTTCTCGGGGCCCTACAATGAGCAGTTCTTC. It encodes CCARDLGFSGPYNEQFF.

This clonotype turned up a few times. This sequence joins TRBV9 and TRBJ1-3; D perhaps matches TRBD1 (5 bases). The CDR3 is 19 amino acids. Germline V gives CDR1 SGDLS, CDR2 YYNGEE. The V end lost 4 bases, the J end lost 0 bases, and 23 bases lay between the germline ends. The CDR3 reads CASSPRGGVSPISGNTIYF. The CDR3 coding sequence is TGTGCCAGCAGCCCCCGGGGGGGGGTATCCCCCATCTCTGGAAACACCATATATTTT.

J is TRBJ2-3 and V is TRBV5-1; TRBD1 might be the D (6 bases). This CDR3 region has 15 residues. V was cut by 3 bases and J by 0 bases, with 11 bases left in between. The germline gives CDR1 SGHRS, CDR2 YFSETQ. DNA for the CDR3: TGCGCCAGCAGCTCGACAGGTAGCAGCACAGATACGCAGTATTTT. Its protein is CASSSTGSSTDTQYF.

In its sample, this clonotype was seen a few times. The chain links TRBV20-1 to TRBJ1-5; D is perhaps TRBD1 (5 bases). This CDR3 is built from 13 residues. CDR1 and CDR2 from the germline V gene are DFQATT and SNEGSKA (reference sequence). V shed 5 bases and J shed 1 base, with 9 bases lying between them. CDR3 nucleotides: TGCAGTGCTTACAGGACCAGCAATCAGCCCCAGCATTTT. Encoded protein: CSAYRTSNQPQHF.

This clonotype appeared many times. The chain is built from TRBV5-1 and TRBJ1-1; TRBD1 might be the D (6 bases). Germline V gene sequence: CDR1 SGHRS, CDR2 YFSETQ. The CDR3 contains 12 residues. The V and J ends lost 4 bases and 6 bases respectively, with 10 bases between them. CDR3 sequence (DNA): TGCGCCAGCAGCCTGGACAGCTCTGAAGCTTTCTTT. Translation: CASSLDSSEAFF.

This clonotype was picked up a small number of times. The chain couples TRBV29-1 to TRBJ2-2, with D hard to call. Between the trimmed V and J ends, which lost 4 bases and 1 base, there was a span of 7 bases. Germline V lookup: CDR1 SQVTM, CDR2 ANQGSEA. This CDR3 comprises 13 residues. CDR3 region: CSVVGKNTGELFF. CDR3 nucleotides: TGCAGCGTTGTGGGGAAGAACACCGGGGAGCTGTTTTTT.

The CDR3 region is CASSQVGAGVRTGELFF. In nucleotides, the CDR3 is TGTGCCAGCAGCCAAGTCGGAGCGGGAGTGAGGACCGGGGAGCTGTTTTTT. The V gene is TRBV3-1, the J gene TRBJ2-2, with 8 bases matching TRBD2. This CDR3 has 17 residues. J lost 5 bases, V lost 1 base, and 9 bases had no gene match. Germline CDR1 LGHDT, CDR2 YNNKEL (reference sequence).

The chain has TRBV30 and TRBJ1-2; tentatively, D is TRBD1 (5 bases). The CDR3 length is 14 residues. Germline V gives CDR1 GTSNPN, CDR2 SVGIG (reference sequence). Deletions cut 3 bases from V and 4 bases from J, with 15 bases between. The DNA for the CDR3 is TGTGCCTGGAGGCAGCAAGGGACTTTCTATGGCTACACCTTC. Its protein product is CAWRQQGTFYGYTF.

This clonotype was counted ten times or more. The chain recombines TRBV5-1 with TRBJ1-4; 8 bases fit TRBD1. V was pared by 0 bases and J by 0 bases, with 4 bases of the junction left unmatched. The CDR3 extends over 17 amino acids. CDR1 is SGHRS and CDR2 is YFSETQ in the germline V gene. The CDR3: CASSLDPGGSTNEKLFF. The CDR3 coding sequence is TGCGCCAGCAGCTTGGATCCAGGGGGCTCAACTAATGAAAAACTGTTTTTT.